The 23 T cell receptor beta chains below all came from one sample that was sequenced in a study of cytomegalovirus exposure and HLA in healthy donors. In the PCR, 60 Vbeta and 13 Jbeta primers were used. TCRdb's table, derived via immunoSEQ multiplex PCR, lists solely in-frame clones and lacks some. The profile shows some 180,000 clones, about 70% of them singletons. Sample: PBMCs. The source of these receptors is a woman younger than 45 in good health and CMV-seronegative.

V and J are TRBV7-2 and TRBJ1-2, with D possibly matching TRBD1 (6 bases). Per germline, CDR1 SGHTA and CDR2 FQGNSA. Deletions cut 1 base from V and 2 bases from J, with 14 bases between. This CDR3 has 16 amino acids. In DNA, the CDR3 is TGTGCCAGCAGCTTAGACTTACAGGGAAGAAACTATGGCTACACCTTC. Its translation: CASSLDLQGRNYGYTF.

This clone came up a few times. The V call is TRBV19, the J call TRBJ2-3; 12 nucleotides align to TRBD2. J was trimmed by 3 bases and V by 3 bases; bases with no gene match: 4. Germline values: CDR1 LNHDA, CDR2 SQIVND (reference sequence). CDR3 size: 16 residues. CDR3 protein: CASSMRTSGKTDTQYF. In DNA, the CDR3 is TGTGCCAGTAGTATGCGGACTAGCGGGAAAACAGATACGCAGTATTTT.

The rearrangement uses TRBV29-1 and TRBJ2-1, with 8 bases identical to TRBD2. Germline CDR1 and CDR2: SQVTM and ANQGSEA. V dropped 6 bases and J dropped 1; count of bases not matched to a gene: 5. This CDR3 is built from 14 residues. CDR3 amino acids: CSVPAGASYNEQFF. The DNA of the CDR3 is TGCAGCGTCCCAGCGGGGGCTTCCTACAATGAGCAGTTCTTC.

The V call is TRBV6-1, the J call TRBJ2-1; TRBD1 matches 10 bases. Looked up from germline, CDR1 is MNHNS and CDR2 is SASEGT. The CDR3 extends over 17 amino acids. V lost 2 bases to trimming and J lost 4 bases; unmatched junction nucleotides: 8. The CDR3 region has the DNA TGTGCCAGCAGTGAAAGGGTGGACAGGGGGTTATACAATGAGCAGTTCTTC. This translates into CASSERVDRGLYNEQFF.

About this clone itself: One end of the junction does not line up with germline, which may come from a read error. The rearrangement uses TRBV7-9 and TRBJ2-2, with TRBD1 matching over 7 bases. Germline-derived CDR1 and CDR2 are SEHNR and FQNEAQ (reference sequence). CDR3 length equals 15 residues. The CDR3 DNA is TGTTCCAGCAGCTTAAGACAGGGAAACACCGGGGAGCTGTTTTTT. Amino acid sequence: CSSSLRQGNTGELFF. Based on the CDR3 plus reference TRBV7-9 and TRBJ2-2, the full variable domain is DTGVSQNPRHKITKRGQNVTFRCDPISEHNRLYWYRQTLGQGPEFLTYFQNEAQLEKSRLLSDRFSAERPKGSFSTLEIQRTEQGDSAMYLCSSSLRQGNTGELFFGEGSRLTVL.

This clone has only a few counts. The chain recombines TRBV7-2 with TRBJ2-3, with 11 bases identical to TRBD2. Germline values: CDR1 SGHTA, CDR2 FQGNSA. V lost 1 base to trimming and J lost 4 bases; unmatched junction nucleotides: 10. The CDR3 contains 18 residues. The CDR3 DNA sequence: TGTGCCAGCAGCTTAGTCGGGCGGCTAGCGGGAGGCCCAGATACGCAGTATTTT. Protein sequence: CASSLVGRLAGGPDTQYF. The complete variable domain, with remaining parts taken from reference TRBV7-2 and TRBJ2-3, reads GAGVSQSPSNKVTEKGKDVELRCDPISGHTALYWYRQSLGQGLEFLIYFQGNSAPDKSGLPSDRFSAERTGGSVSTLTIQRTQQEDSAVYLCASSLVGRLAGGPDTQYFGPGTRLTVL.

In this sample, this clone turned up a few times. This chain connects TRBV7-8 to TRBJ1-5, with 7 bases that match TRBD1. The germline V gene encodes CDR1 SGHVS and CDR2 FQNEAQ. V trimming: 0 bases; J trimming: 6 bases; junction bases outside the gene matches: 5. This CDR3 spans 15 amino acids. The CDR3 region has the DNA TGTGCCAGCAGCTTAGCTGGCAGGGGGAGTCAGCCCCAGCATTTT. It yields the protein CASSLAGRGSQPQHF. Using reference TRBV7-8 and TRBJ1-5 for the parts outside the CDR3, the full variable domain is GAGVSQSPRYKVAKRGQDVALRCDPISGHVSLFWYQQALGQGPEFLTYFQNEAQLDKSGLPSDRFFAERPEGSVSTLKIQRTQQEDSAVYLCASSLAGRGSQPQHFGDGTRLSIL.

The genes are TRBV4-1 and TRBJ2-1; TRBD1 agrees at 9 bases. The germline CDR1 and CDR2 sequences are MGHRA and YSYEKL. The length of the CDR3 is 17 residues. V shed 4 bases, J shed 4 bases, and the junction held 11 bases outside the gene matches. CDR3 amino acids: CASSRGQTGQGYNEQFF. CDR3 nucleotide sequence: TGCGCCAGCAGCCGAGGCCAGACGGGACAGGGTTACAATGAGCAGTTCTTC.

The sample holds one count of this clone. Germline is not matched at one junction end, which may reflect a read error. The chain joins TRBV7-7 to TRBJ2-2; D is unresolved. CDR3 length: 11 amino acids. CDR1 and CDR2 from the germline V gene are SSHAT and FNYEAQ (reference sequence). Written as DNA, the CDR3 is TGTGCTAGCAGCTCTACCGGGGAGCTGTTTTTT. Protein product: CASSSTGELFF.

This clone was seen once. The chain couples TRBV18 to TRBJ2-4; 7 bases are a match to TRBD1. CDR3 length: 16 residues. V lost 4 bases and J lost 1; bases outside the gene matches: 7. CDR1 KGHSH and CDR2 LQKENI come from the germline V gene. The CDR3 here is CASSRDRVGAKNIQYF. The CDR3 bases are TGTGCCAGCTCACGAGACAGGGTTGGCGCCAAAAACATTCAGTACTTC. Using reference TRBV18 and TRBJ2-4 for the parts outside the CDR3, the full variable domain is NAGVMQNPRHLVRRRGQEARLRCSPMKGHSHVYWYRQLPEEGLKFMVYLQKENIIDESGMPKERFSAEFPKEGPSILRIQQVVRGDSAAYFCASSRDRVGAKNIQYFGAGTRLSVL.

J is TRBJ2-7 and V is TRBV7-2; 7 bases line up with TRBD1. J was trimmed by 3 bases and V by 4 bases; bases with no gene match: 6. Germline CDR1 SGHTA, CDR2 FQGNSA. The CDR3 runs 14 residues. CDR3 sequence: CASSSRGQDYEQYF. CDR3 bases: TGTGCCAGCAGCTCCCGCGGACAGGACTACGAGCAGTACTTC.

The chain uses TRBV14 and TRBJ1-2; D is undetermined. Germline V gives CDR1 SGHDN, CDR2 FVKESK. This CDR3 region has 12 residues. V gave up 4 bases and J gave up 4 bases, with 7 bases separating them. CDR3 residues: CASSREFYGYTF. As DNA, the CDR3 is TGTGCCAGCAGCCGCGAGTTCTATGGCTACACCTTC.

This clone has a handful of counts. The V call is TRBV5-4, the J call TRBJ2-7; TRBD1 matches 9 bases. J was trimmed by 2 bases and V by 4 bases; bases with no gene match: 7. Germline CDR1 and CDR2: SGHNT and YYREEE (reference sequence). This CDR3 is 15 amino acids long. CDR3 sequence: CASSPTGTGTYEQYF. The CDR3 DNA is TGTGCCAGCAGCCCCACCGGGACAGGGACCTACGAGCAGTACTTC. The variable domain in full, with the rest retrieved from reference TRBV5-4 and TRBJ2-7, is ETGVTQSPTHLIKTRGQQVTLRCSSQSGHNTVSWYQQALGQGPQFIFQYYREEENGRGNFPPRFSGLQFPNYSSELNVNALELDDSALYLCASSPTGTGTYEQYFGPGTRLTVT.

The genes are TRBV29-1 and TRBJ1-2, with 7 bases matching TRBD1. The CDR3 runs 15 residues. V lost 2 bases and J lost 0; bases outside the gene matches: 6. Per germline, CDR1 SQVTM and CDR2 ANQGSEA. In DNA, the CDR3 is TGCAGCGTTGAATACCAGGGGGGCCCTAACTATGGCTACACCTTC. Translated, it gives CSVEYQGGPNYGYTF.

The chain combines TRBV11-3 with TRBJ1-1; D is perhaps TRBD1 (6 bases). The germline V gene encodes CDR1 SGHNT and CDR2 YENEEA. V was clipped by 4 bases and J by 6 bases, with 9 bases between them. CDR3 size: 12 residues. The DNA of the CDR3 is TGTGCCAGCAGCTCGACAGGATCTGAAGCTTTCTTT. Protein: CASSSTGSEAFF.

This rearrangement joins TRBV7-2 to TRBJ2-7; TRBD2 aligns across 14 bases. Losses at the gene ends were 1 base for V and 3 bases for J; bases not matched to a gene: 5. Germline assignment: CDR1 SGHTA and CDR2 FQGNSA. The CDR3 is made up of 17 amino acids. CDR3 DNA: TGTGCCAGCAGCTTAGTGGGACTAGCGGGAGTCCGCTACGAGCAGTACTTC. This translates into CASSLVGLAGVRYEQYF.

This sequence joins TRBV13 and TRBJ2-1, with D perhaps TRBD2 (7 bases). Germline V gene lookup returns CDR1 PRHDT and CDR2 FYEKMQ (reference sequence). V was pared by 7 bases and J by 4 bases, with 23 bases between. The CDR3 contains 17 residues. The CDR3 loop is CASTGTGGREGYNEQFF. The DNA for the CDR3 is TGTGCCAGCACAGGGACGGGGGGCCGGGAAGGGTACAATGAGCAGTTCTTC.

The chain carries TRBV9 and TRBJ2-3; the D is unclear. V gave up 5 bases and J gave up 3 bases, with 13 bases separating them. CDR1 and CDR2 (germline): SGDLS, YYNGEE. The CDR3 runs to 14 residues. Here the CDR3 reads CASRVGTGTDTQYF. Written as DNA, the CDR3 is TGTGCCAGCAGAGTGGGTACCGGGACAGATACGCAGTATTTT.

The chain joins TRBV5-1 to TRBJ1-1, with 10 bases lining up with TRBD1. Germline CDR1 and CDR2: SGHRS and YFSETQ. The J segment lost 3 bases and the V segment lost 3 bases, leaving 5 bases of the junction unmatched. The CDR3 consists of 15 residues. The CDR3 nucleotides are TGCGCCAGCAGCTCAACCGGGACAGGGGACACTGAAGCTTTCTTT. Translation: CASSSTGTGDTEAFF.

This CDR3 reads CASSQQVFYGYTF. The DNA of the CDR3 is TGTGCCAGCAGCCAACAGGTGTTCTATGGCTACACCTTC. The rearrangement links TRBV28 to TRBJ1-2, with D perhaps TRBD1 (5 bases). V was clipped by 6 bases and J by 4 bases, with 12 bases between them. This CDR3 region has 13 residues. Germline CDR1 is MDHEN and CDR2 is SYDVKM.

This clone was seen only once. The chain links TRBV30 to TRBJ2-1; TRBD2 agrees at 8 bases. The CDR3 has 15 amino acids. Germline V lookup: CDR1 GTSNPN, CDR2 SVGIG (reference sequence). After removal of 0 bases from V and 6 bases from J, the junction contained 7 bases not matched to a gene. The CDR3 coding sequence is TGTGCCTGGAGTGTACCGGGCAGCGGGAGCAATGAGCAGTTCTTC. Translated, it gives CAWSVPGSGSNEQFF. The full variable domain, completed using reference TRBV30 and TRBJ2-1, is SQTIHQWPATLVQPVGSPLSLECTVEGTSNPNLYWYRQAAGRGLQLLFYSVGIGQISSEVPQNLSASRPQDRQFILSSKKLLLSDSGFYLCAWSVPGSGSNEQFFGPGTRLTVL.

The chain employs TRBV10-3 and TRBJ1-1, with D possibly TRBD1 on 6 matching bases. The V end was cut by 3 bases, the J end by 1 base, with 6 bases between. Germline V gene sequence: CDR1 ENHRY, CDR2 SYGVKD. The CDR3 runs 13 residues. CDR3 region: CAISDRGNTEAFF. In nucleotides, the CDR3 is TGTGCCATCAGTGACAGGGGGAACACTGAAGCTTTCTTT.

CDR3 sequence (DNA): TGTGCCAGCAGTACCGCCGGGACTAGGTTCACCGGGGAGCTGTTTTTT. Protein sequence: CASSTAGTRFTGELFF. The chain joins TRBV27 to TRBJ2-2, with 8 bases matching TRBD2. Trimming at V came to 5 bases and at J to 4 bases, leaving 9 bases not matched to a gene. The CDR3 sequence is 16 residues long. CDR1 and CDR2 from the germline V gene are MNHEY and SMNVEV (reference sequence).